The clone carrying this T cell receptor beta chain has more than one count but fewer than ten. Its antigen is unidentified. Regarding time point: newly diagnosed, previously untreated cHL patient sample. Negative magnetic selection isolated CD4+ T cells from thawed PBMCs. For comparison, PBMCs from newly diagnosed, untreated classical Hodgkin lymphoma were used. The CDR3 contains 13 residues. J lost 3 bases, V lost 4 bases, and 2 bases had no gene match. CDR1 and CDR2 from the germline V gene are SGHRS and YFSETQ. TCRdb's table, derived via immunoSEQ multiplex PCR, lists solely in-frame clones and lacks some. The sample includes 20,000 to 25,000 clones, around 90% of them seen just once. This entry is derived from a study of PD-1 blockade in classical Hodgkin lymphoma. Broader study findings: Sources of repertoire differences remain undefined, possibly disease activity or prior therapy. Newly diagnosed patients were said to have less baseline TCR diversity than healthy donors did.

The V call is TRBV5-1, the J call TRBJ1-2; 8 nucleotides line up with TRBD1. Sequencing was performed on CD4+ T cells from blood. This receptor was identified in a human donor with classical Hodgkin lymphoma. CDR3 amino acids: CASSIQGDYGYTF. As DNA, the CDR3 is TGCGCCAGCAGCATACAGGGGGACTATGGCTACACCTTC.